The 18 T cell receptor beta chains below were found in one sample sequenced in a study of blood T cell repertoires in COVID-19. Method: immunoSEQ multiplex PCR; TCRdb's copy keeps in-frame clones and lacks some. Seen here are 150,000 to 200,000 clones, 80% to 85% observed once, and the top ten hold over 2%. Sequenced sample: peripheral blood. The source of these receptors is a human donor with acute or convalescent COVID-19. The donor label of this sample is uncertain.

V and J are TRBV6-5 and TRBJ1-2; D not certain. Germline values: CDR1 MNHEY, CDR2 SVGAGI. Trimming shortened V by 7 bases and J by 6 bases, and 15 bases separated the two germline ends. This CDR3 is built from 13 residues. This chain's CDR3 is CASNREGWNGYTF. The CDR3 region has the DNA TGTGCCAGCAACCGAGAGGGATGGAATGGCTACACCTTC.

This chain uses TRBV6-5 with TRBJ2-2, with 7 bases that match TRBD2. V lost 8 bases, J lost 2 bases, and 8 bases stayed unmatched. CDR1 MNHEY and CDR2 SVGAGI come from the germline V gene. The length of the CDR3 is 15 residues. The CDR3 loop is CASLVSGKNTGELFF. CDR3 DNA sequence: TGTGCCAGCTTAGTGAGCGGGAAAAACACCGGGGAGCTGTTTTTT.

This chain connects TRBV9 to TRBJ2-1, with 16 nucleotides matching TRBD2. The V gene's germline CDR1 is SGDLS and CDR2 YYNGEE. The junction had 5 bases not matched to a gene; V was cut back by 4 bases and J by 4 bases. The CDR3 contains 17 residues. CDR3 loop: CASSLGLAGGTYNEQFF. In DNA form, the CDR3 reads TGTGCCAGCAGCCTGGGACTAGCGGGGGGGACTTACAATGAGCAGTTCTTC.

This chain joins TRBV6-1 and TRBJ1-6; maybe TRBD1 (6 bases). CDR3 length: 17 amino acids. In germline, CDR1 is MNHNS, CDR2 SASEGT. V was shortened by 1 base and J by 6 bases, with 16 bases between the two germline ends. The CDR3 sequence: CASSEGVRRTVNSPLHF. The CDR3 bases are TGTGCCAGCAGTGAAGGAGTTAGGAGGACAGTTAATTCACCCCTCCACTTT.

The rearrangement uses TRBV11-2 and TRBJ1-2, with a tentative D call TRBD1 (5 bases). Trimming removed 1 base from V and 2 bases from J, with 14 bases in between. Germline V gives CDR1 SGHAT, CDR2 FQNNGV. This CDR3 has 16 amino acids. CDR3 protein: CASSLGGSRLNYGYTF. CDR3 sequence (DNA): TGTGCCAGCAGCTTAGGGGGCAGTAGGTTGAACTATGGCTACACCTTC.

The chain joins TRBV27 to TRBJ2-3; 8 nucleotides align to TRBD1. Looked up from germline, CDR1 is MNHEY and CDR2 is SMNVEV (reference sequence). Trimming removed 9 bases from V and 4 bases from J; junction bases left unmatched: 9. The CDR3 is made up of 14 amino acids. For the CDR3, the DNA is TGTGCCAGTTCAGGGGGCGTTGGACCAGATACGCAGTATTTT. Its translation: CASSGGVGPDTQYF.

The chain has TRBV30 and TRBJ2-4; D possibly corresponds to TRBD2 (5 bases). The CDR3 consists of 11 residues. The V gene lost 2 bases and the J gene lost 11 bases, with 10 bases spanning the gap. From germline, CDR1 is GTSNPN and CDR2 SVGIG (reference sequence). For the CDR3, the DNA is TGTGCCTGGAGTAAGGGAGTCGTTCAGTACTTC. It translates to CAWSKGVVQYF.

The chain joins TRBV6-6 to TRBJ2-7; D perhaps matches TRBD1 (6 bases). Looked up from germline, CDR1 is MNHNY and CDR2 is SVGAGI (reference sequence). This CDR3 has 15 amino acids. V dropped 7 bases and J dropped 3 bases, with 19 bases sitting between them. CDR3 sequence: CASTSRADSHYEQYF. As DNA, the CDR3 is TGTGCCAGCACCTCACGGGCGGACAGTCACTACGAGCAGTACTTC.

The chain is built from TRBV3-1 (or the pseudogene TRBV3-2) and TRBJ1-6, with TRBD1 as a possible D gene (6 bases). V lost 5 bases to trimming and J lost 8 bases, with 25 bases between them. The CDR3 is 18 residues long. Germline V gene data show CDR1 as LGHDT and CDR2 as YNNKEL (reference sequence). CDR3 amino acids: CASSSPDSKTARDSPLHF. CDR3 bases: TGTGCCAGCAGCTCACCGGACAGTAAGACCGCCCGGGATTCACCCCTCCACTTT.

The chain recombines TRBV11-2 with TRBJ1-5, with 8 bases aligning to TRBD1. Germline CDR1 and CDR2: SGHAT and FQNNGV. This CDR3 is 15 amino acids long. V lost 3 bases and J lost 3; bases outside the gene matches: 4. Written as DNA, the CDR3 is TGTGCCAGCAGCTTGGGGACAGGCTTCAATCAGCCCCAGCATTTT. Amino acids: CASSLGTGFNQPQHF.

The rearrangement joins TRBV5-1 to TRBJ2-7, with 8 positions matching TRBD1. CDR1 and CDR2 from the germline V gene are SGHRS and YFSETQ. CDR3 length equals 13 residues. V shed 4 bases, J shed 3 bases, and the junction held 3 bases outside the gene matches. CDR3 coding DNA: TGCGCCAGCAGCATAGACAGGGGCTACGAGCAGTACTTC. This translates into CASSIDRGYEQYF.

This clone was counted a single time. The chain joins TRBV2 to TRBJ2-3, with 10 bases identical to TRBD2. The ends lost 5 bases at V and 4 bases at J; junction bases unmatched: 9. Germline CDR1 reads SNHLY; CDR2 reads FYNNEI. The CDR3 contains 16 residues. CDR3 residues: CASSILAGAGADTQYF. The CDR3 nucleotides read TGTGCCAGCAGTATTCTAGCGGGGGCCGGAGCAGATACGCAGTATTTT.

J is TRBJ2-5 and V is TRBV2; the match to TRBD2 covers 10 bases. Per germline, CDR1 SNHLY and CDR2 FYNNEI. The junction had 5 bases not matched to a gene; V was cut back by 1 base and J by 6 bases. There are 15 residues in the CDR3. The CDR3, as DNA: TGTGCCAGCAGTGAAGGGACTAGCGGTTGGAAGACCCAGTACTTC. It translates to CASSEGTSGWKTQYF. Together with reference TRBV2 and TRBJ2-5, the CDR3 gives the full variable domain: EPEVTQTPSHQVTQMGQEVILRCVPISNHLYFYWYRQILGQKVEFLVSFYNNEISEKSEIFDDQFSVERPDGSNFTLKIRSTKLEDSAMYFCASSEGTSGWKTQYFGPGTRLLVL.

The chain employs TRBV5-4 and TRBJ1-2; D is perhaps TRBD1 (6 bases). This CDR3 region has 17 residues. CDR1 is SGHNT, CDR2 YYREEE, per germline (reference sequence). V shed 4 bases and J shed 8 bases, with 27 bases lying between them. In nucleotides, the CDR3 is TGTGCCAGCAGCCCCACCACCTTTGACAGGTTTGTTGACGGCTACACCTTC. Translated: CASSPTTFDRFVDGYTF.

J is TRBJ2-7 and V is TRBV11-2; no firm D call. Per the germline V gene, CDR1 is SGHAT and CDR2 is FQNNGV. V dropped 1 base and J dropped 5 bases, with 3 bases sitting between them. This CDR3 comprises 11 residues. The CDR3 DNA reads as TGTGCCAGCAGCTTAGCGGACGAGCAGTACTTC. Its translation: CASSLADEQYF.

This chain links TRBV28 with TRBJ1-2; a possible D gene is TRBD1 (6 bases). This CDR3 contains 11 residues. The V and J ends lost 2 bases and 8 bases respectively, with 6 bases between them. Germline loops: CDR1 MDHEN, CDR2 SYDVKM. CDR3 amino acids: CASSLRGGYTF. The CDR3 bases are TGTGCCAGCAGTTTAAGGGGGGGCTACACCTTC.

The rearrangement joins TRBV12-3 or TRBV12-4 to TRBJ1-2; weak D call: TRBD1 (5 bases). Trimming left V 6 bases short and J 4 bases short, with 9 bases between. The CDR3 spans 12 residues. The CDR3 DNA reads TGTGCCAGCAGACTAACAGGCTATGGCTACACCTTC. The encoded protein is CASRLTGYGYTF.

This sequence joins TRBV6-6 and TRBJ1-6; 7 bases fit TRBD1. Germline V gene lookup returns CDR1 MNHNY and CDR2 SVGAGI (reference sequence). With 5 bases clipped from V and 9 bases from J, the junction kept 7 bases outside the gene matches. CDR3 length: 14 residues. CDR3 sequence (DNA): TGTGCCAGCAGTCAAGGGGGCAGGAGTTCACCCCTCCACTTT. This translates into CASSQGGRSSPLHF.